This T cell receptor (beta chain) was observed in a study of blood T cell repertoires in COVID-19. Study background: Samples representing acute and convalescent COVID-19 were sourced from the United States, Italy and Spain. Sample material is recorded as cDNA or gDNA derived from T cells, B-cell-depleted T cells, or PBMCs.

Germline V gene sequence: CDR1 MNHEY, CDR2 SVGAGI. The trim removed 8 bases at V and 7 bases at J, leaving 6 bases unmatched. The CDR3 contains 13 residues. Original analysis: How many nucleated cells were present was estimated from reference gene primer amplification. Libraries were prepared by immunoSEQ multiplex PCR; TCRdb keeps only in-frame clonotypes and omits some of them. Clone size and V and J calls were adopted from that table, with D and trimming inferred from the DNA. In the table there are fewer than 40,000 clones, roughly 80% of which are singletons. V gene TRBV6-5 combines with J gene TRBJ2-5, with TRBD2 identical over 11 bases. The TCR originated in a man in his fifties or sixties with active COVID-19. Sequencing was done on a sample of peripheral blood. Written as DNA, the CDR3 is TGTGCCAGCGCTAGCGGGAGGAGTGGGACCCAGTACTTC. Translating gives CASASGRSGTQYF.